Included here is one T cell receptor (beta chain) sequence, with context. Which antigen it targets is not known. Nothing much larger sits one base from this clone, and base qualities are not available. Counted from cysteine to phenylalanine, this CDR3 has 12 amino acids. The kept DNA is CDR3 alone, 36 bases in frame from the first base. V loses 4 bases of germline sequence and J loses 2 bases, and the interval between the two ends is 8 bases. In the germline V gene, CDR1 corresponds to SQVTM and CDR2 to ANQGSEA. This sample was included in a study of T cell repertoires in cytomegalovirus infection (dated 2019 in TCRdb). With respect to the entire study: Because public TCR beta signatures pointed to carriage of CMV infection together with the matching HLA type, the HLA type of each donor mattered for the analysis. What the study reported, not specific to this receptor: In both this cohort and an independent roughly 330-donor cohort, the cumulative frequency of public TCR beta family members distinguished carriers of CMV infection plus the relevant HLA type. The ex vivo response was dominated by HLA-C-restricted CMV-specific TCR beta clonotypes, and the single most frequent clonotype in two of eight donors was supplied by these HLA-C-restricted clonotypes.

Sequencer: Illumina HiSeq 1500. The public reads were quality trimmed at Q25 with fastp and then assembled into clones with MiXCR by TCRdb, keeping productive beta chains. When rows share a CDR3 protein, they turn into one entry using the most common DNA and genes. The sample table holds 300,000 to 450,000 distinct CDR3 sequences, of which less than 20% were seen once. Of the sample, 8.5% to 10% is held by the ten largest clones. The clonotype was recovered from a human donor in good health (CMV status not recorded). Some clones in this sample may be carry-over from other donors' samples. The sequenced sample consisted of PBMCs. This receptor chain uses TRBV29-1 and TRBJ2-5, and the D gene may be TRBD1, 5 bases matching. In nucleotide form, the sequence is TGCAGCGTTGGGGGCTGGCAAGAGACCCAGTACTTC. Translated, it reads CSVGGWQETQYF.